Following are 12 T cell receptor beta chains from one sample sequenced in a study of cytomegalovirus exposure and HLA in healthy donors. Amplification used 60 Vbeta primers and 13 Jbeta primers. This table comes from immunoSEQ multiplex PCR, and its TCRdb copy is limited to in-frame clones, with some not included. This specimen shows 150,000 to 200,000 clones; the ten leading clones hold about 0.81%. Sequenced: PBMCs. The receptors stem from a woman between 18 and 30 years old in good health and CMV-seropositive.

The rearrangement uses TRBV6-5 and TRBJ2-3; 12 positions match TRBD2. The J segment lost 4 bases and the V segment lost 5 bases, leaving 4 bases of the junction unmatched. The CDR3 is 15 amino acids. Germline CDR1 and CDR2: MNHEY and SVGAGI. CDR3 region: CASSRGTSGPDTQYF. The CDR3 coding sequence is TGTGCCAGCAGTAGGGGGACTAGCGGGCCAGATACGCAGTATTTT.

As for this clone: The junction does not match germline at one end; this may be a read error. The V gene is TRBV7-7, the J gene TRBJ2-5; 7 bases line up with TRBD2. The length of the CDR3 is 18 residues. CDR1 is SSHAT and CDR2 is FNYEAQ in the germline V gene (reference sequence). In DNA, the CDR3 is TGTGCTAGCAGCTCATACGGCGGGGGTCTAAAAAGGTCGGAGACCCAGTACTTC. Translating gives CASSSYGGGLKRSETQYF.

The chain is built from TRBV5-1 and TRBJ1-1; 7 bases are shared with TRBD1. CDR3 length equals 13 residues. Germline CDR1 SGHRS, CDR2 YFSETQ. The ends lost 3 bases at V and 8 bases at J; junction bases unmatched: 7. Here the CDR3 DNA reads TGCGCCAGCAGCTACCGGGACAGCCGAGAAGCTTTCTTT. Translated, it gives CASSYRDSREAFF.

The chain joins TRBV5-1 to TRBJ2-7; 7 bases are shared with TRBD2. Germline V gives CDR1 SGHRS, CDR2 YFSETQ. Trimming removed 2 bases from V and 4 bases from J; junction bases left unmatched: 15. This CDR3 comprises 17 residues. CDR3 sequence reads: CASSLWGRGAGVYEQYF. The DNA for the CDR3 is TGCGCCAGCAGCTTATGGGGTCGAGGGGCGGGAGTTTACGAGCAGTACTTC.

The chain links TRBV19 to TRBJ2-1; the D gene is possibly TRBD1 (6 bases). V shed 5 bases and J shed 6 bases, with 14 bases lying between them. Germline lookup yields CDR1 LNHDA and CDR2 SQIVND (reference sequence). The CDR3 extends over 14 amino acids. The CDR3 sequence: CASSDRIVSNEQFF. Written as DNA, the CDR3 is TGTGCCAGTAGTGACAGGATAGTAAGCAATGAGCAGTTCTTC.

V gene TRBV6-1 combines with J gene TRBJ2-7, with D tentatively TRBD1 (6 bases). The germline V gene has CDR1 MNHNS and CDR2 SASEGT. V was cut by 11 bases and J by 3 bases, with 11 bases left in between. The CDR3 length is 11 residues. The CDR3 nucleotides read TGTGCCGGCCAAGGGGGCTACGAGCAGTACTTC. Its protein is CAGQGGYEQYF.

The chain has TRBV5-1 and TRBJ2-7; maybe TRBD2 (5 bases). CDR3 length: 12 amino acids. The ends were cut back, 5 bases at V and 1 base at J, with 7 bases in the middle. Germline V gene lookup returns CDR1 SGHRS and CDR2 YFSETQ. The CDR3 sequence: CASSGESYEQYF. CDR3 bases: TGCGCCAGCAGTGGGGAGTCCTACGAGCAGTACTTC.

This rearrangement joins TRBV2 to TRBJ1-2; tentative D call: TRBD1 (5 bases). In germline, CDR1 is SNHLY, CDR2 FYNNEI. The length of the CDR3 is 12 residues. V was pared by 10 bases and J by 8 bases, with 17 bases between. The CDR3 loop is CATGIGNRGYTF. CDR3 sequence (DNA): TGTGCCACAGGGATAGGGAATCGCGGCTACACCTTC.

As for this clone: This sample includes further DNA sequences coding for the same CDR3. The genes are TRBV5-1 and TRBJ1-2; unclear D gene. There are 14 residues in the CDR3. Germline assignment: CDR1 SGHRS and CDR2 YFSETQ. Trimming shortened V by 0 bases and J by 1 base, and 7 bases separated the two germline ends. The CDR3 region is CASSLESVNYGYTF. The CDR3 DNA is TGCGCCAGCAGCTTGGAAAGCGTTAACTATGGCTACACCTTC.

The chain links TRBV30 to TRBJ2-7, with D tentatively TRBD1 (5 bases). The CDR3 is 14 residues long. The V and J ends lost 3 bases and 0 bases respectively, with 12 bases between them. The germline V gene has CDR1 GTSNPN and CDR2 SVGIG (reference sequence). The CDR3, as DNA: TGTGCCTGGAGGTTAGACAGACACTCCTACGAGCAGTACTTC. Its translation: CAWRLDRHSYEQYF. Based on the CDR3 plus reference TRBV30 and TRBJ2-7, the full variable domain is SQTIHQWPATLVQPVGSPLSLECTVEGTSNPNLYWYRQAAGRGLQLLFYSVGIGQISSEVPQNLSASRPQDRQFILSSKKLLLSDSGFYLCAWRLDRHSYEQYFGPGTRLTVT.

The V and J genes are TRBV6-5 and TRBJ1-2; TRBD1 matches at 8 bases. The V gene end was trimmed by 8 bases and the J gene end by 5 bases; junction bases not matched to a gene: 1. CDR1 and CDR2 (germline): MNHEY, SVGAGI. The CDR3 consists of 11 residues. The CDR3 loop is CASGTGYGYTF. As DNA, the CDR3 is TGTGCCAGCGGGACAGGATATGGCTACACCTTC.

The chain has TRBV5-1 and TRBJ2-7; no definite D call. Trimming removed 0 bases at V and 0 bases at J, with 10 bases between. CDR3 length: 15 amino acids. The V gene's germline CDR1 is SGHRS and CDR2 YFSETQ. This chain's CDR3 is CASSLAPTASYEQYF. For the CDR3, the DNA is TGCGCCAGCAGCTTGGCCCCCACAGCCTCCTACGAGCAGTACTTC.